The T cell receptor beta chain under discussion was sequenced for a study of Graves' ophthalmopathy and Graves' hyperthyroidism listed by TCRdb under 2018. Regarding the complete study: Stable hyperthyroidism was defined as no progression to ophthalmopathy within 18 months of follow-up. The study used TCR beta repertoire signatures to distinguish Graves' ophthalmopathy from Graves' hyperthyroidism and to predict progression to ophthalmopathy. In total, around 130 blood samples were TCR-sequenced: 40 to 45 ophthalmopathy, approximately 75 hyperthyroidism and roughly 17 hyperthyroidism-to-ophthalmopathy patients. To explore V-J signatures that distinguish ophthalmopathy from hyperthyroidism, a discovery set of 100 patients was enrolled, made up of some 41 with ophthalmopathy and some 58 with stable hyperthyroidism. An independent validation cohort comprised roughly 20 hyperthyroidism patients and 17 patients who later progressed from hyperthyroidism to ophthalmopathy. In about 6 hyperthyroidism patients, T-cell repertoires of thyroid tissue and blood were compared. Following sampling, methimazole starting at 30 mg daily was administered to hyperthyroidism patients, and high-dose intravenous methylprednisolone was administered to ophthalmopathy patients. Paper-wide results and their limitations: Ophthalmopathy was separated from stable hyperthyroidism by the 13-signature model with about 85% sensitivity and about 81% specificity in cross-validation and with 80%/75% in the test set. No statistical method was used to set the sample size in advance, and the investigators knew which group each participant was assigned to. Most of the expanded thyroid clonotypes with a frequency above 0.001 were also detected in blood, and it was suggested that the thyroid immune response may be reflected by blood repertoires. In validation, the model predicted ophthalmopathy progression with about 71% sensitivity and around 72% specificity; roughly 11 predicted patients were CT-confirmed with GO in a median of around 6 months.

Hyperthyroidism patients were newly diagnosed, with disease duration under 2 months, and aged 18 to 65 years. Patients were excluded if they had other autoimmune diseases, uncontrolled infections, pregnancy or lactation. Diagnosis relied on clinical symptoms, serum thyroxine, TRAb, thyroid ultrasound and orbital computed tomography. Trizol reagent was used to extract the total RNA, and its quality was then checked on an Agilent 2100 Bioanalyzer. As for this clonotype: Its antigen has not been determined. Per-base qualities were not stored, and no clone one base away is much larger.

CDR1 and CDR2 are read off the germline V gene as SNHLY and FYNNEI. The CDR3, from cysteine to phenylalanine, totals 16 residues. The DNA shown is the 48-base CDR3, in frame from base 1. The junction carries 19 bases between V and J, which are trimmed by 5 bases and 5 bases respectively. For repertoire sequencing, TCR beta CDR3 regions were amplified from RNA transcripts. The first round of RT-PCR was done with HTBI primers and the Qiagen OneStep RT-PCR kit, and was followed by a second round of multiplex PCR, then size selection and purification. Libraries were sequenced on an Illumina HiSeq2000 using paired-end 100 bp reads. As for the authors' bioinformatics: SOAPnuke was used to process the reads, removing any read that contained adapters or uncalled bases, had a mean Phred below 15, or lacked an exact match to the constant primer or identifier. High-quality paired reads were merged with COPE v1.2.5. Clonotypes were defined as unique nucleotide sequences and were aligned to IMGT TRB V, D and J references using MiTCR v1.1. Only V-J combinations with frequency above 0.0001 were analysed, covering more than 99% of repertoires. For each V-J combination, a TCR clonal expansion and chaos score was defined as F50 clonal expansion divided by the chaos observed in the TCRdist matrix. Welch's t-statistics and random forest were used to reduce the features to about 14 V-J combinations, which were then used as input to a naive Bayes classifier. Thyroid-blood repertoire similarity was quantified with the Morisita-Horn index. TCRdb trimmed public reads at Q25 via fastp, called clones via MiXCR and kept in-frame beta chains. Rows are unified per CDR3 protein, each entry keeping the most common DNA and genes. These V and J calls derive from TCRdb rather than the authors' analysis. Here the sample has about 1.2 million distinct CDR3 sequences; about two fifths occur a single time. The top ten clonotypes cover around 10% of the sample.

The TCR sequence derives from an adult man with Graves' hyperthyroidism. Source material: peripheral blood or thyroid tissue (not recorded which). The chain is assembled from TRBV2 and TRBJ1-5; TRBD1 is a possible D gene, resting on 6 matching bases. The CDR3 loop reads CASSPKGEGYDQPQHF. The nucleotide sequence reads TGTGCCAGCAGTCCTAAGGGGGAGGGATACGATCAGCCCCAGCATTTT.